Presented here are 24 T cell receptor beta chains from one specimen sequenced in a study of blood T cell repertoires in COVID-19. TCRdb's table, derived via immunoSEQ multiplex PCR, lists solely in-frame clones and lacks some. Of 200,000 or so clones in the sample, under 90% were seen once. Source material: peripheral blood. The receptors shown here come from a woman aged 55 to 70 who had recovered from COVID-19.

The genes are TRBV19 and TRBJ2-1; perhaps TRBD2 as D (7 bases). Between the trimmed V and J ends, which lost 3 bases and 6 bases, there was a span of 15 bases. Germline V gene data show CDR1 as LNHDA and CDR2 as SQIVND (reference sequence). CDR3 size: 15 residues. This CDR3 reads CASSIGGGLFNEQFF. The CDR3 bases are TGTGCCAGTAGTATTGGGGGGGGCCTATTCAATGAGCAGTTCTTC.

This clone was counted between two and nine times. The chain employs TRBV30 and TRBJ2-7; 11 nucleotides line up with TRBD1. V lost 7 bases, J lost 5 bases, and 4 bases stayed unmatched. From germline, CDR1 is GTSNPN and CDR2 SVGIG (reference sequence). The CDR3 is 12 amino acids. CDR3 coding DNA: TGTGCCTTCGGGACAGGGGGACACGAGCAGTACTTC. It codes for CAFGTGGHEQYF.

J is TRBJ2-7 and V is TRBV11-2, with D maybe TRBD2 (5 bases). The CDR3 contains 16 residues. Trimming shortened V by 0 bases and J by 0 bases, and 12 bases separated the two germline ends. Germline loops: CDR1 SGHAT, CDR2 FQNNGV. Here the CDR3 reads CASSLDRENPSYEQYF. DNA for the CDR3: TGTGCCAGCAGCTTAGATAGGGAGAACCCCTCCTACGAGCAGTACTTC.

The V call is TRBV18, the J call TRBJ2-1; TRBD1 aligns across 10 bases. The CDR3 spans 15 residues. Germline CDR1 KGHSH, CDR2 LQKENI. V dropped 6 bases and J dropped 6; count of bases not matched to a gene: 8. CDR3 in DNA: TGTGCCAGCTCCCAACGACAGGGGGCTCGCAATGAGCAGTTCTTC. It yields the protein CASSQRQGARNEQFF.

The chain has TRBV27 and TRBJ1-2, with 9 bases matching TRBD1. The germline V gene has CDR1 MNHEY and CDR2 SMNVEV (reference sequence). V was pared by 5 bases and J by 8 bases, with 6 bases of the junction left unmatched. This CDR3 is built from 13 residues. CDR3 loop: CASSPFTGGGYTF. CDR3 bases: TGTGCCAGCAGTCCTTTTACAGGGGGCGGCTACACCTTC.

This clone was picked up a small number of times. The V call is TRBV6-6, the J call TRBJ1-5; D is unresolved. Germline V gene sequence: CDR1 MNHNY, CDR2 SVGAGI (reference sequence). The length of the CDR3 is 14 residues. Trimming cost V 7 bases and J 2 bases, with 12 bases left between them. CDR3 sequence reads: CASTSGFGNQPQHF. Written as DNA, the CDR3 is TGTGCCAGCACCTCGGGGTTCGGCAATCAGCCCCAGCATTTT.

V usage is TRBV4-1 and J usage is TRBJ2-1; 10 bases align to TRBD2. The CDR3 is 18 amino acids. Germline trimming cut 7 bases from V and 4 bases from J; bases unmatched to any gene: 16. Per the germline V gene, CDR1 is MGHRA and CDR2 is YSYEKL. The CDR3 sequence: CASTAVWERGGRYNEQFF. The DNA of the CDR3 is TGCGCCAGCACCGCCGTTTGGGAGCGGGGGGGACGTTACAATGAGCAGTTCTTC.

This chain joins TRBV4-1 and TRBJ2-7; 7 nucleotides line up with TRBD1. In germline, CDR1 is MGHRA, CDR2 YSYEKL. The CDR3 covers 15 residues. V lost 4 bases and J lost 6; bases outside the gene matches: 12. The CDR3 region has the DNA TGCGCCAGCAGCCTACCGGGACAGAGGTCCCCCGAGCAGTACTTC. This sequence encodes CASSLPGQRSPEQYF.

This rearrangement joins TRBV7-2 to TRBJ2-2, with a weak D call TRBD2 (7 bases). Trimming cost V 4 bases and J 3 bases, with 12 bases left between them. Germline CDR1 and CDR2: SGHTA and FQGNSA. The CDR3 contains 15 residues. The CDR3: CASSSPGGYTGELFF. The CDR3 DNA follows: TGTGCCAGCAGCTCCCCGGGGGGCTACACCGGGGAGCTGTTTTTT.

This sequence joins TRBV18 and TRBJ2-5; the D gene is possibly TRBD1 (6 bases). The germline gives CDR1 KGHSH, CDR2 LQKENI. V was pared by 4 bases and J by 4 bases, with 16 bases between. CDR3 size: 15 residues. The CDR3 DNA sequence: TGTGCCAGCTCACTAACAGGGCGGTCAGGAGAGACCCAGTACTTC. Its protein is CASSLTGRSGETQYF.

The gene calls are TRBV9 and TRBJ1-1; no firm D call. This CDR3 contains 13 residues. V was pared by 3 bases and J by 6 bases, with 12 bases between. CDR1 and CDR2 from the germline V gene are SGDLS and YYNGEE. CDR3 in DNA: TGTGCCAGCAGCGACCCCCGAGGCTCTGAAGCTTTCTTT. Residues: CASSDPRGSEAFF.

The chain is built from TRBV5-5 and TRBJ2-7; tentative D call: TRBD2 (5 bases). The V gene's germline CDR1 is SGHKS and CDR2 YYEKEE (reference sequence). V was trimmed by 4 bases and J by 2 bases, leaving 16 bases between them. The length of the CDR3 is 15 residues. The CDR3 here is CASSPQGRGTYEQYF. The CDR3 bases are TGTGCCAGCAGCCCGCAAGGGAGAGGGACCTACGAGCAGTACTTC.

The CDR3, as DNA: TGTGCCAGCAGTTATGCAGGGGCAGAGACCCAGTACTTC. Translating gives CASSYAGAETQYF. The V call is TRBV6-5, the J call TRBJ2-5; a possible D gene is TRBD1 (6 bases). This CDR3 contains 13 residues. Germline V gene lookup returns CDR1 MNHEY and CDR2 SVGAGI. The germline V and J ends were trimmed by 3 bases and 4 bases, with 9 bases remaining between them.

The rearrangement joins TRBV4-1 to TRBJ1-2; 8 bases are a match to TRBD1. Trimming cost V 1 base and J 13 bases; bases outside gene matches: 29. The CDR3 covers 20 residues. CDR1 and CDR2 (germline): MGHRA, YSYEKL. This CDR3 reads CASSQAEGQAEFNYGYTVTF. The CDR3, as DNA: TGCGCCAGCAGCCAAGCCGAGGGACAGGCGGAATTTAACTATGGCTACACAGTCACCTTC.

The gene calls are TRBV12-2 and TRBJ2-7; TRBD2, the table's D call, was not compared with the DNA. TRBV12-2 is recorded as a pseudogene. This CDR3 comprises 16 residues. CDR3 sequence: CASRRPTSGGNYEQYF. CDR3 sequence (DNA): TGTGCAAGTCGCCGACCGACTAGCGGGGGGAACTACGAGCAGTACTTC.

The V and J genes are TRBV15 and TRBJ1-6, with 7 bases fitting TRBD1. J lost 4 bases, V lost 4 bases, and 7 bases had no gene match. CDR3 length equals 16 residues. Germline CDR1 reads LNHNV; CDR2 reads YYDKDF (reference sequence). CDR3 in amino acids: CATSTWTGEYNSPLHF. CDR3 DNA sequence: TGTGCCACCAGCACTTGGACAGGTGAATATAATTCACCCCTCCACTTT.

As DNA, the CDR3 is TGCGCCAGCAGCTGGGACAGTACTAGCTATGGCTACACCTTC. It specifies CASSWDSTSYGYTF. The chain has TRBV5-1 and TRBJ1-2; 7 bases fit TRBD1. The CDR3 loop spans 14 amino acids. Germline V CDR1 and CDR2: SGHRS, YFSETQ. V trimming: 3 bases; J trimming: 4 bases; junction bases outside the gene matches: 6.

This sequence joins TRBV7-9 and TRBJ2-3; a possible D gene is TRBD1 (6 bases). Looked up from germline, CDR1 is SEHNR and CDR2 is FQNEAQ (reference sequence). The CDR3 spans 14 residues. Trimming took 6 bases from V and 5 from J, leaving 15 bases between them. This CDR3 is CASRPLTGGDTQYF. CDR3 nucleotides: TGTGCCAGCAGGCCCCTGACAGGCGGAGATACGCAGTATTTT.

The chain recombines TRBV5-1 with TRBJ2-7; TRBD2 matches 11 bases. The V gene end was trimmed by 0 bases and the J gene end by 5 bases; junction bases not matched to a gene: 4. This CDR3 contains 15 residues. Looked up from germline, CDR1 is SGHRS and CDR2 is YFSETQ. The CDR3 nucleotides read TGCGCCAGCAGCTTGGTTCTAGCGGGGGGCAACGAGCAGTACTTC. Translating it yields CASSLVLAGGNEQYF.

This clone is a singleton in its sample. The rearrangement uses TRBV7-3 and TRBJ1-2; 9 bases fit TRBD1. There are 15 residues in the CDR3. With V trimmed by 4 bases and J by 4 bases, 7 bases remained unmatched. Germline values: CDR1 SGHTA, CDR2 FQGTGA. CDR3 DNA: TGTGCCAGCAGCTCGACAGGGGGAGTCGGCTATGGCTACACCTTC. Amino acids: CASSSTGGVGYGYTF.

CDR3 coding DNA: TGTGCCAGCAGCTTGGAGGCAGGGGCCTATAATTCACCCCTCCACTTT. Amino acid sequence: CASSLEAGAYNSPLHF. The chain is built from TRBV5-6 and TRBJ1-6; D is perhaps TRBD1 (6 bases). Germline CDR1 SGHDT, CDR2 YYEEEE. This CDR3 is built from 16 residues. With 0 bases removed from V and 2 bases from J, the gap between germline ends came to 9 bases. The full variable domain, completed using reference TRBV5-6 and TRBJ1-6, is DAGVTQSPTHLIKTRGQQVTLRCSPKSGHDTVSWYQQALGQGPQFIFQYYEEEERQRGNFPDRFSGHQFPNYSSELNVNALLLGDSALYLCASSLEAGAYNSPLHFGNGTRLTVT.

V usage is TRBV19 and J usage is TRBJ1-1, with D unclear. Germline-derived CDR1 and CDR2 are LNHDA and SQIVND (reference sequence). V was clipped by 0 bases and J by 11 bases, with 13 bases between them. The length of the CDR3 is 13 residues. DNA of the CDR3: TGTGCCAGTAGTATAGACCCGACGGCGGGTGCTTTCTTT. It specifies CASSIDPTAGAFF.

The CDR3 loop reads CASSYSGTYGYTF. DNA of the CDR3: TGTGCCAGCAGTTACTCGGGGACTTATGGCTACACCTTC. The chain recombines TRBV6-5 with TRBJ1-2; possible D gene TRBD1, 5 bases. The CDR3 runs 13 residues. V was cut by 0 bases and J by 5 bases, with 7 bases left in between. CDR1 and CDR2 from the germline V gene are MNHEY and SVGAGI.

The chain combines TRBV19 with TRBJ1-1; possibly TRBD1 for D (5 bases). This CDR3 comprises 12 residues. V lost 3 bases and J lost 3, with 5 bases in between. Per germline, CDR1 LNHDA and CDR2 SQIVND (reference sequence). CDR3 in amino acids: CASSIRDTEAFF. The CDR3 DNA sequence: TGTGCCAGTAGTATCAGGGACACTGAAGCTTTCTTT. Using reference TRBV19 and TRBJ1-1 for the parts outside the CDR3, the full variable domain is DGGITQSPKYLFRKEGQNVTLSCEQNLNHDAMYWYRQDPGQGLRLIYYSQIVNDFQKGDIAEGYSVSREKKESFPLTVTSAQKNPTAFYLCASSIRDTEAFFGQGTRLTVV.